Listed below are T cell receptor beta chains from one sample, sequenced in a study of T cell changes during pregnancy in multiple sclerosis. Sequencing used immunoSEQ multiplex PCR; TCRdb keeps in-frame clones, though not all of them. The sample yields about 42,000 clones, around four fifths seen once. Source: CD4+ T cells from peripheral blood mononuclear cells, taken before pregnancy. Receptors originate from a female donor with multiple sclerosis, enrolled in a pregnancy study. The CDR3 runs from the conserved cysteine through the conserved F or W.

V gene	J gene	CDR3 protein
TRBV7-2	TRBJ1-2	CASSLPAGERFDYGYTF
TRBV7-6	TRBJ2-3	CASSRSLGADTQYF
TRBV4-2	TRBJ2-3	CASSQGDRAGEGDTQYF
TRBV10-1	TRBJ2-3	CASSGKGFTDTQYF
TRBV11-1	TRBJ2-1	CASSLRGALNNEQFF
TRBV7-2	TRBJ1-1	CASSLRRGGEAFF
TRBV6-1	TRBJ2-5	CASSRDIPYPEYF
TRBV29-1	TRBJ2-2	CSAPGQGAGELFF
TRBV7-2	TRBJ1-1	CASSYTQEMNTEAFF
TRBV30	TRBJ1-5	CAWSSGGRSNQPQHF
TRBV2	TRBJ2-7	CASSDPFSEQYF
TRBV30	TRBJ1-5	CAWSVQNNQPQHF
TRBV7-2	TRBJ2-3	CASSLASGGNTDTQYF
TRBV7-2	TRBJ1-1	CASSFGGVGTEAFF
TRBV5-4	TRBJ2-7	CASSLQEGQGRPYEQYF
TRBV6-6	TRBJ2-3	CASSFPAGTTDTQYF
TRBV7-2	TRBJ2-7	CASSFLGGGYEQYF
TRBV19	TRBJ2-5	CASRGGREGPPETQYF
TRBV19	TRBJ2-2	CASSIMVAGELFF
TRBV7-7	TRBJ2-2	CASSLVEDPGLAGSGELFF
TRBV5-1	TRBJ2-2	CASSLRGSGELFF
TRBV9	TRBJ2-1	CASSGPFRDEQFF
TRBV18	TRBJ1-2	CASSPPFGGAPPGYTF
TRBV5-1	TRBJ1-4	CASSPGQGATEKLFF
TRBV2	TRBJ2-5	CASRRTSGGGETQYF
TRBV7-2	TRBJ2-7	CASSSRLEGEQYF
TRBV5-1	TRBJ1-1	CASRFEGNTEAFF
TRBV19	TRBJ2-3	CASRSGAGPTDTQYF
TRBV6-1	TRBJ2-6	CASSEFSSGPGRTSGANVLTF
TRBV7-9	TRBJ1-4	CASSSRTVATNEKLFF
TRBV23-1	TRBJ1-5	CASSQPTGKVSNQPQHF
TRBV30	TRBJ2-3	CAWSIPWTGRFDTQYF
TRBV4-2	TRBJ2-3	CASSQGWGQGGTDTQYF
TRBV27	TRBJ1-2	CASSRGGGYYGYTF
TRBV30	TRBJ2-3	CAWSLPGTDTQYF
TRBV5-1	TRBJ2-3	CASSLYEADTQYF
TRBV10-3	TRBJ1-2	CAISSATVPPNYGYTF
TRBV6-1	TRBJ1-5	CASKRSGNQPQHF
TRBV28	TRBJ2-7	CASSLSQGDGVF
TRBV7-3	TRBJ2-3	CASSLDRSTDTQYF
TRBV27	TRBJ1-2	CASSSTQGADYSYTF
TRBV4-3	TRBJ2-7	CASSQDEHYEQYF
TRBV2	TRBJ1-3	CASRPVGLGNTIYF
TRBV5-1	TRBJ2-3	CASSFGTSDFTDTQYF
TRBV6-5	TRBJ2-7	CASSYQTQVTVYEQYF
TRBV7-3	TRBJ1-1	CASSPGRDTEAFF
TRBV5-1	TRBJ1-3	CASSLGPTDSGNTIYF